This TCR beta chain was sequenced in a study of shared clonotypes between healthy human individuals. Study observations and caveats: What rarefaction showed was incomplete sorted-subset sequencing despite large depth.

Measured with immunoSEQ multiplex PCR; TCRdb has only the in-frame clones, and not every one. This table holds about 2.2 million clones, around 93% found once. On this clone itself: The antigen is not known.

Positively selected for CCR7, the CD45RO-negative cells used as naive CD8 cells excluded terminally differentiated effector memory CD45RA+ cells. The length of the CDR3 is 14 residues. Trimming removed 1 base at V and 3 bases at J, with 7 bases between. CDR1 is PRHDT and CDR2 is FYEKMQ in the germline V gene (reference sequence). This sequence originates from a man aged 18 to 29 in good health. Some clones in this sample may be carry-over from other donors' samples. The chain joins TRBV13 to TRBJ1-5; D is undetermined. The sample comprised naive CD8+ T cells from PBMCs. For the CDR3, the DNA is TGTGCCAGCAGCTTAGTAGGGTCCAATCAGCCCCAGCATTTT. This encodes CASSLVGSNQPQHF.